A single sample is the source of the 24 T cell receptor beta chains below, sequenced in a study of human T cells and chemical hapten exposure. MiXCR was run by TCRdb on the RACE reads, yielding one entry per CDR3 protein. The sample lists 70,000 to 100,000 distinct CDR3 sequences, 7.5% to 9% occurring once. Specified time point: patch test 1, 2 weeks after DPC sensitization. Treatment indicated: therapeutic diphenylcyclopropenone sensitization with weekly scalp DPC. The sample was whole blood, taken in connection with sensitization to the hapten diphenylcyclopropenone (DPC). Receptors originate from a woman younger than 45 with alopecia areata. Some clones in this sample may be carry-over from other donors' samples.

Worth noting for this clonotype: A much larger clone sits a single nucleotide away, making a read error possible. The V and J genes are TRBV7-3 and TRBJ2-7; TRBD2 is a possible D gene (5 bases). V lost 0 bases to trimming and J lost 6 bases, with 12 bases between them. CDR1 is SGHTA, CDR2 FQGTGA, per germline. The CDR3 extends over 14 amino acids. In nucleotides, the CDR3 is TGTGCCAGCAGCTTAACAGCCCGGGGTCCCGAGCAGTACTTC. This gives the protein CASSLTARGPEQYF.

This CDR3 is CSARVWAGQDTQYF. The CDR3 nucleotides read TGCAGTGCTAGAGTATGGGCGGGGCAAGATACGCAGTATTTT. The chain joins TRBV20-1 to TRBJ2-3; TRBD2 is a possible D gene (6 bases). CDR3 length equals 14 residues. Germline V gene sequence: CDR1 DFQATT, CDR2 SNEGSKA (reference sequence). V lost 1 base and J 5 bases, leaving 13 bases between the germline ends.

Many counts were recorded for this clonotype. The chain links TRBV7-8 to TRBJ2-1, with D possibly being TRBD2 (6 bases). Germline CDR1 and CDR2: SGHVS and FQNEAQ. The CDR3 has 17 residues. V was trimmed by 0 bases and J by 8 bases, leaving 20 bases between them. CDR3 amino acids: CASSLAIPQAPGDEQFF. CDR3 nucleotide sequence: TGTGCCAGCAGCTTAGCGATTCCACAGGCCCCGGGGGATGAGCAGTTCTTC.

The chain combines TRBV21-1 with TRBJ1-5; the table gives TRBD1 as D, unverified against the DNA. TRBV21-1 is given as a pseudogene. This CDR3 is built from 17 residues. This CDR3 is CASSKMGRIYSNQPQHF. The CDR3 nucleotides are TGTGCCAGCAGCAAAATGGGACGGATCTATAGCAATCAGCCCCAGCATTTT.

Ten or more counts support this clonotype. This chain uses TRBV24-1 with TRBJ2-3, with 7 bases lining up with TRBD2. Per the germline V gene, CDR1 is KGHDR and CDR2 is SFDVKD. The V segment lost 9 bases and the J segment 1 base; nucleotides outside the gene matches: 3. The CDR3 has 13 residues. In DNA form, the CDR3 reads TGTGCCACCTCCCGGGGGGGCACAGATACGCAGTATTTT. This gives the protein CATSRGGTDTQYF.

This clonotype showed up many times. The rearrangement joins TRBV21-1 to TRBJ2-4; the listed D gene, TRBD1, was not tested against the DNA. TRBV21-1 is an annotated pseudogene. The CDR3 is 18 residues long. The CDR3 region is CASSKRTGVFIAKNIQYF. The CDR3 DNA follows: TGTGCCAGCAGCAAGCGGACAGGGGTATTTATAGCCAAAAACATTCAGTACTTC.

There are many counts of this clonotype. One end of the junction does not line up with germline, which may come from a read error. This chain uses TRBV12-3 or TRBV12-4 with TRBJ1-2; 7 nucleotides agree with TRBD1. This CDR3 region has 14 residues. Here the CDR3 reads CASSLRAGGGILHF. For the CDR3, the DNA is TGTGCCAGCAGTTTAAGGGCAGGGGGGGGTATTCTCCACTTC.

There are many counts of this clonotype. This rearrangement joins TRBV20-1 to TRBJ2-2; 8 positions match TRBD1. Germline CDR1 DFQATT, CDR2 SNEGSKA (reference sequence). This CDR3 is 13 amino acids long. CDR3 in DNA: TGCAGCGCTTACAGGGGGGACACCGGGGAGCTGTTTTTT. The encoded protein is CSAYRGDTGELFF.

This clonotype was counted at least ten times. The V and J genes are TRBV29-1 and TRBJ1-1, with D maybe TRBD1 (6 bases). The length of the CDR3 is 14 residues. In germline, CDR1 is SQVTM, CDR2 ANQGSEA. Trimming removed 6 bases at V and 5 bases at J, with 19 bases between. The CDR3 here is CSVQSQGDRTEAFF. The CDR3, as DNA: TGCAGCGTGCAATCACAGGGTGACAGGACTGAAGCTTTCTTT.

Many counts were recorded for this clonotype. The J gene is TRBJ1-4, the V gene TRBV9; D not certain. The CDR3 totals 15 residues. In germline, CDR1 is SGDLS, CDR2 YYNGEE. Trimming cost V 0 bases and J 2 bases, with 8 bases left between them. The CDR3 region has the DNA TGTGCCAGCAGCGTAGGCCGATCCACTAATGAAAAACTGTTTTTT. It specifies CASSVGRSTNEKLFF.

In this sample, this clonotype turned up a few times. The chain has TRBV20-1 and TRBJ2-3, with 7 bases matching TRBD2. With V trimmed by 7 bases and J by 6 bases, 10 bases remained unmatched. CDR3 length: 13 amino acids. CDR1 DFQATT and CDR2 SNEGSKA come from the germline V gene (reference sequence). The CDR3 DNA reads as TGCAGTGTAAGGCGGGGGAGTATTGATACGCAGTATTTT. As protein: CSVRRGSIDTQYF.

CDR3 sequence reads: CASSQGTGRAHDTQYF. The DNA for the CDR3 is TGTGCCAGCTCCCAAGGGACAGGTAGAGCGCATGATACGCAGTATTTT. The V and J genes are TRBV18 and TRBJ2-3, with 8 bases lining up with TRBD1. V dropped 6 bases and J dropped 6; count of bases not matched to a gene: 14. Germline CDR1 is KGHSH and CDR2 is LQKENI. The CDR3 extends over 16 amino acids. The variable domain in full, completed from reference TRBV18 and TRBJ2-3, reads NAGVMQNPRHLVRRRGQEARLRCSPMKGHSHVYWYRQLPEEGLKFMVYLQKENIIDESGMPKERFSAEFPKEGPSILRIQQVVRGDSAAYFCASSQGTGRAHDTQYFGPGTRLTVL.

This clonotype was seen more than once but under ten times. This chain connects TRBV3-1 to TRBJ2-3, with 8 nucleotides matching TRBD2. J was trimmed by 4 bases and V by 3 bases; bases with no gene match: 9. CDR1 is LGHDT, CDR2 YNNKEL, per germline (reference sequence). The CDR3 extends over 16 amino acids. CDR3 in DNA: TGTGCCAGCAGCCATACCCGGGGGGGCCAGGCAGATACGCAGTATTTT. It translates to CASSHTRGGQADTQYF.

Ten or more counts support this clonotype. The V gene is TRBV20-1, the J gene TRBJ2-3; TRBD2 aligns across 12 bases. Losses at the gene ends were 5 bases for V and 5 bases for J; bases not matched to a gene: 11. There are 16 residues in the CDR3. The germline CDR1 and CDR2 sequences are DFQATT and SNEGSKA (reference sequence). DNA for the CDR3: TGCAGTGCTTACAGGCTAGCGGGGGGGCAGGTAGATACGCAGTATTTT. This encodes CSAYRLAGGQVDTQYF.

This clonotype occurred a few times. V is TRBV29-1 and J is TRBJ1-5; weak D call: TRBD1 (6 bases). Trimming removed 6 bases from V and 4 bases from J, with 13 bases in between. This CDR3 is built from 13 residues. Germline V gene data show CDR1 as SQVTM and CDR2 as ANQGSEA. CDR3 sequence (DNA): TGCAGCGTGAAACAGGGAACAAATCAGCCCCAGCATTTT. It translates to CSVKQGTNQPQHF. The variable domain in full, completed from reference TRBV29-1 and TRBJ1-5, reads SAVISQKPSRDICQRGTSLTIQCQVDSQVTMMFWYRQQPGQSLTLIATANQGSEATYESGFVIDKFPISRPNLTFSTLTVSNMSPEDSSIYLCSVKQGTNQPQHFGDGTRLSIL.

The gene calls are TRBV10-3 and TRBJ1-4, with no clear D. CDR1 is ENHRY, CDR2 SYGVKD, per germline. CDR3 length: 16 residues. The V end lost 2 bases, the J end lost 4 bases, and 14 bases lay between the germline ends. This CDR3 is CAISEQTGGINEKLFF. CDR3 DNA sequence: TGTGCCATCAGTGAGCAGACTGGAGGGATTAATGAAAAACTGTTTTTT.

This clonotype was seen more than once but under ten times. The gene calls are TRBV29-1 and TRBJ1-3, with unresolved D. The CDR3 is made up of 11 amino acids. V lost 2 bases to trimming and J lost 4 bases, with 3 bases between them. The germline gives CDR1 SQVTM, CDR2 ANQGSEA. The CDR3 loop reads CSVEHGNTIYF. DNA of the CDR3: TGCAGCGTTGAACACGGAAACACCATATATTTT.

The V call is TRBV5-1, the J call TRBJ1-1; D is ambiguous. This CDR3 contains 15 residues. CDR1 is SGHRS, CDR2 YFSETQ, per germline. Between the trimmed V and J ends, which lost 0 bases and 5 bases, there was a span of 14 bases. The chain's CDR3 is CASSLAVPGNTEAFF. CDR3 nucleotides: TGCGCCAGCAGCTTGGCCGTGCCTGGTAATACTGAAGCTTTCTTT.

The chain links TRBV30 to TRBJ2-1; the D is unclear. The CDR3 has 15 amino acids. Looked up from germline, CDR1 is GTSNPN and CDR2 is SVGIG (reference sequence). Trimming stripped 0 bases from V and 3 bases from J, with 12 bases between. The CDR3 region has the DNA TGTGCCTGGAGTGTGTTGGGGTCAGACTACAATGAGCAGTTCTTC. This translates into CAWSVLGSDYNEQFF.

This clonotype has at least ten counts. This rearrangement joins TRBV29-1 to TRBJ1-1; possible D gene TRBD1, 5 bases. The CDR3 covers 12 residues. V was cut by 6 bases and J by 4 bases, with 12 bases left in between. Germline CDR1 is SQVTM and CDR2 is ANQGSEA. For the CDR3, the DNA is TGCAGCGTGGGGCGGCCCGGCACTGAAGCTTTCTTT. This sequence encodes CSVGRPGTEAFF.

This clonotype was recorded at least ten times. The V call is TRBV5-4, the J call TRBJ2-1, with D possibly matching TRBD2 (6 bases). CDR1 is SGHNT, CDR2 YYREEE, per germline (reference sequence). V was pared by 4 bases and J by 4 bases, with 15 bases between. CDR3 size: 15 residues. The CDR3 region is CASSLGRTIYNEQFF. CDR3 bases: TGTGCCAGCAGCCTAGGTAGGACTATATACAATGAGCAGTTCTTC.

There are a few counts of this clonotype. The CDR3 spells CASTGLNTEAFF. The CDR3 DNA reads TGTGCCAGTACAGGGCTGAACACTGAAGCTTTCTTT. The J gene is TRBJ1-1, the V gene TRBV13; a possible D gene is TRBD1 (6 bases). CDR1 is PRHDT, CDR2 FYEKMQ, per germline (reference sequence). V was cut by 9 bases and J by 0 bases, with 8 bases left in between. This CDR3 is built from 12 residues.

This clonotype was seen only a few times. This chain links TRBV18 with TRBJ1-1; a possible D gene is TRBD1 (5 bases). CDR3 length equals 15 residues. CDR1 and CDR2 (germline): KGHSH, LQKENI. V dropped 2 bases and J dropped 2 bases, with 12 bases sitting between them. CDR3 in DNA: TGTGCCAGCTCACCAGGGAAAGGGGCTAACACTGAAGCTTTCTTT. Translated, it gives CASSPGKGANTEAFF.

J is TRBJ2-6 and V is TRBV10-3, with 15 bases aligning to TRBD2. Germline CDR1 is ENHRY and CDR2 is SYGVKD. The J segment lost 2 bases and the V segment lost 5 bases, leaving 10 bases of the junction unmatched. CDR3 length: 20 amino acids. The CDR3 loop reads CAISNLLGLAGGPGANVLTF. As DNA, the CDR3 is TGTGCCATCAGTAACTTACTGGGACTAGCGGGGGGCCCTGGGGCCAACGTCCTGACTTTC.